This T cell receptor (beta chain) was observed in a study of shared clonotypes between healthy human individuals. Deep level was the assay's run setting. Sequencing used immunoSEQ multiplex PCR; TCRdb keeps in-frame clones, though not all of them. There are roughly 1 million clones in the sample; more than 60% occur only once, and about 1.5% lies in the top ten. Germline V CDR1 and CDR2: MNHEY, SVGAGI. V lost 8 bases to trimming and J lost 0 bases, with 14 bases between them. CDR3 length: 14 residues. The receptor was derived from a man younger than 30 in good health. Sequenced input: memory CD4+ T cells sorted from blood. Subset indicated: CD45RA-negative fraction. The V gene is TRBV6-5, the J gene TRBJ2-7; D gene uncertain. In DNA form, the CDR3 reads TGTGCCAGCTCTGCAGGCCGTTTCTCCTACGAGCAGTACTTC. This translates into CASSAGRFSYEQYF.